These 2 T cell receptor beta chains came from one sample sequenced in a study of monozygotic twins with inflammatory bowel disease. TCRdb reprocessed the 5' RACE reads, keeping one entry per CDR3 protein, no DNA. Its table records about 420,000 distinct CDR3 sequences. Input material: blood. These receptors were obtained from a human donor with ulcerative colitis or Crohn's disease, or a healthy co-twin of an affected twin (not recorded which).

The chain joins TRBV20-1 to TRBJ2-7. CDR1 and CDR2 (germline): DFQATT, SNEGSKA (reference sequence). The CDR3 covers 14 residues. CDR3: CSASPTTSSYEQYF.

The chain employs TRBV28 and TRBJ2-1; TCRdb picks TRBD2, but there is no DNA to check that call. The CDR3 totals 16 residues. In germline, CDR1 is MDHEN, CDR2 SYDVKM. CDR3 loop: CASSTFGTSGYNEQFF. The complete variable domain, with remaining parts taken from reference TRBV28 and TRBJ2-1, reads DVKVTQSSRYLVKRTGEKVFLECVQDMDHENMFWYRQDPGLGLRLIYFSYDVKMKEKGDIPEGYSVSREKKERFSLILESASTNQTSMYLCASSTFGTSGYNEQFFGPGTRLTVL.